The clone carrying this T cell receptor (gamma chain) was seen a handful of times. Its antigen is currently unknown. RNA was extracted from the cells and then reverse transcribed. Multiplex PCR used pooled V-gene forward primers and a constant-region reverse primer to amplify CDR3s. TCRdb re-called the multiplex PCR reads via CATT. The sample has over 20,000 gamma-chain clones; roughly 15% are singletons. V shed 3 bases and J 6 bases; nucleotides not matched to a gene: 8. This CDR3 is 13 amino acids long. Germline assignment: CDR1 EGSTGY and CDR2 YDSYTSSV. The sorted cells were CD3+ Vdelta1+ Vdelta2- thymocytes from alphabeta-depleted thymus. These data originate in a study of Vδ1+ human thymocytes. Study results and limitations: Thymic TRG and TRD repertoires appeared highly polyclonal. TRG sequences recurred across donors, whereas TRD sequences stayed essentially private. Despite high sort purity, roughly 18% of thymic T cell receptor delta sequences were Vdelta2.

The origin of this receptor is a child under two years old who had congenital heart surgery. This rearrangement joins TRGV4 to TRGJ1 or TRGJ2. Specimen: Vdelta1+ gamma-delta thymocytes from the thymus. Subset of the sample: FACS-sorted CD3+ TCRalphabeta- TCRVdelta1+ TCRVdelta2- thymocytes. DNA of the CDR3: TGTGCCACCTGGGATTCGGAAATTTATAAGAAACTCTTT. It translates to CATWDSEIYKKLF.